This TCR beta chain was observed in a study of Ad26.COV2.S vaccination and SARS-CoV-2 variants. The wider study: As a participant in COV1001, the donor was in the Ad26.COV2.S trial arm.

CDR1 is SGHDT, CDR2 YYEEEE, per germline. This CDR3 spans 11 amino acids. TCRdb keeps only in-frame clones here, not all; method: immunoSEQ multiplex PCR. The sample consists of a few hundred thousand clones, around 86% of them appearing once. Treatment meaning: about 20 received Ad26.COV2.S at low or high dose, single or two shots; roughly five received placebo; per-sample allocation not given. Day 63 after the first injection of vaccine or placebo was the sampling time. As concerns this clone: A junction boundary mismatches the germline segment, possibly from a read error.

The sample consisted of peripheral blood, taken in a trial of Ad26.COV2.S vaccine versus placebo. The chain combines TRBV5-6 with TRBJ1-2; tentatively, D is TRBD1 (6 bases). The clonotype was recovered from a person aged 18-60 years who received the Ad26.COV2.S COVID-19 vaccine or a placebo. In nucleotides, the CDR3 is TGTGCCAGCAGCCCTGGGGGCGAAGAGATTTTC. Translating it yields CASSPGGEEIF. The variable domain in full, with the rest retrieved from reference TRBV5-6 and TRBJ1-2, is DAGVTQSPTHLIKTRGQQVTLRCSPKSGHDTVSWYQQALGQGPQFIFQYYEEEERQRGNFPDRFSGHQFPNYSSELNVNALLLGDSALYLCASSPGGEEIFGSGTRLTVV.